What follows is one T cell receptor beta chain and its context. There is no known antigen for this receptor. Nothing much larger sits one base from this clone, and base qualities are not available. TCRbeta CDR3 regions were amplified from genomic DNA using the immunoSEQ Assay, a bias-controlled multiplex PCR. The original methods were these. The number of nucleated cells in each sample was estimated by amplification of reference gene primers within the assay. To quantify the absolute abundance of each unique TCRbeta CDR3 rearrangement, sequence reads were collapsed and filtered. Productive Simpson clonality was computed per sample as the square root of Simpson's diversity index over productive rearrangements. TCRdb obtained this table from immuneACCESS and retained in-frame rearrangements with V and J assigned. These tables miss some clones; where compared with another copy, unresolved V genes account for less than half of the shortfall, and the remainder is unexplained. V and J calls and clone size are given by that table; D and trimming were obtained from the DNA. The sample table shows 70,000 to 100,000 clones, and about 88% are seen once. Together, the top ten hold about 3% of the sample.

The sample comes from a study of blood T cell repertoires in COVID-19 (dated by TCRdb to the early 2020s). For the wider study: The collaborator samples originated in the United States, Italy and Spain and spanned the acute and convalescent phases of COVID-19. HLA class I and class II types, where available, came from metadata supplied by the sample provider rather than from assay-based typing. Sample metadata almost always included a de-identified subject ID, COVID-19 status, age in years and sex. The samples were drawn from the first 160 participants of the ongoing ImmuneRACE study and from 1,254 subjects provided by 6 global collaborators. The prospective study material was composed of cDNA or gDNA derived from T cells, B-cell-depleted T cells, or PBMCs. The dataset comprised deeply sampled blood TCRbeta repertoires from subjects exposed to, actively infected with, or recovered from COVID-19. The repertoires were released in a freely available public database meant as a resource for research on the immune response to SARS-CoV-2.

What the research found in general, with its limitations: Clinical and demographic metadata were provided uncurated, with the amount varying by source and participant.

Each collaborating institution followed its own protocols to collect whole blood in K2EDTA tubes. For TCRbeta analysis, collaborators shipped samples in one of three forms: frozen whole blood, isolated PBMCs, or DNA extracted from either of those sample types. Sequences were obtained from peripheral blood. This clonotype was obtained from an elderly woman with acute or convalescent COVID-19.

The CDR3 here reads CASATGGVGKNIQYF. The nucleotide sequence is TGTGCCAGTGCAACAGGGGGCGTCGGCAAAAACATTCAGTACTTC. The rearrangement combines TRBV28 with TRBJ2-4, and TRBD1 matches 9 of the central bases. CDR3 length: 15 amino acids, cysteine to phenylalanine. The CDR3 DNA has 45 bases and is translated from base 1. V is cut back by 9 bases and J by 3 bases, with 9 bases in the junction unmatched. The germline V gene provides CDR1 MDHEN and CDR2 SYDVKM.